Included here is one TCR beta chain sequence, with context. V was shortened by 2 bases and J by 1 base, with 8 bases between the two germline ends. Per germline, CDR1 MDHEN and CDR2 SYDVKM. This CDR3 has 14 amino acids. Enrolled during active infection, Seattle patients were then followed longitudinally. The source of the sample is a study of blood T cell repertoires in COVID-19. Overall study context: The analysed material was cDNA or gDNA that came from T cells, B-cell-depleted T cells, or PBMCs.

Per the authors' pipeline: Reference gene primer amplification yielded estimated nucleated cell counts. Sequencing was performed with immunoSEQ multiplex PCR; in TCRdb, only in-frame clones are kept and a portion is missing. V, J and clone size reflect that table, while D and trimming were determined from the DNA. The sample includes tens of thousands of clones, approximately 88% of them seen just once. This receptor was identified in a man aged 55 to 70 with COVID-19, enrolled during active disease. The source material was peripheral blood. This chain uses TRBV28 with TRBJ1-1; D call uncertain. The CDR3 is CASSLVTRNTEAFF. For the CDR3, the DNA is TGTGCCAGCAGTTTAGTTACCAGGAACACTGAAGCTTTCTTT. The full variable domain, completed using reference TRBV28 and TRBJ1-1, is DVKVTQSSRYLVKRTGEKVFLECVQDMDHENMFWYRQDPGLGLRLIYFSYDVKMKEKGDIPEGYSVSREKKERFSLILESASTNQTSMYLCASSLVTRNTEAFFGQGTRLTVV.